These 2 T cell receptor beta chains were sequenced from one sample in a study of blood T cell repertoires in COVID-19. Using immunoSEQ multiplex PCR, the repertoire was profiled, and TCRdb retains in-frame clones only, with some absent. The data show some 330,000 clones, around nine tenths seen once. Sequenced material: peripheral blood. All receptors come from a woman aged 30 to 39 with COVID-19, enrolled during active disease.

Written as DNA, the CDR3 is TGCGCCAGCAGTGAGGCCCTAGCATGGGTAGGAGATACGCAGTATTTT. Its protein product is CASSEALAWVGDTQYF. The chain employs TRBV10-2 and TRBJ2-3, with a tentative D call TRBD2 (5 bases). Germline CDR1 reads WSHSY; CDR2 reads SAAADI. Trimming removed 2 bases at V and 5 bases at J, with 17 bases between. This CDR3 is built from 16 residues.

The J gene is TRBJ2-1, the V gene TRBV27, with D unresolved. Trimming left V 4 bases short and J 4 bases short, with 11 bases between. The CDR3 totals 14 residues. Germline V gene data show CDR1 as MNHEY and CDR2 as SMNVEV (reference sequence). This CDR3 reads CASSYDSSYNEQFF. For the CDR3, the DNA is TGTGCCAGCAGTTACGATAGTTCTTACAATGAGCAGTTCTTC.